The T cell receptor beta chain under discussion was sequenced for a study of shared clonotypes between healthy human individuals. Findings and caveats of the study: Clonotype sharing levels among donors were expected to vary with sequencing depth.

The study used 100 million or so PBMCs per unsorted sample for genomic DNA. This CDR3 is 13 amino acids long. Between the trimmed V and J ends, which lost 0 bases and 3 bases, there was a span of 6 bases. Per germline, CDR1 SGHNT and CDR2 YYREEE (reference sequence). Authors' methods: ImmunoSEQ sequences covered only the junction and lacked quality scores; filtering therefore differed. Clones were sequenced by immunoSEQ multiplex PCR, and TCRdb holds only the in-frame ones, with some missing. Clone size and the V and J calls come from that table; the DNA yielded D and trimming. The data show fewer than 600,000 clones, with about four fifths seen just once and 13% held by the top ten. On this clone: Antigen: not known.

The specimen sequenced was PBMCs. This receptor was identified in a woman aged 40-49 years in good health. Some clones in this sample may be carry-over from other donors' samples. V is TRBV5-4 and J is TRBJ1-2; D gene uncertain. CDR3: CASSLGQDYGYTF. The DNA of the CDR3 is TGTGCCAGCAGCTTGGGGCAGGACTATGGCTACACCTTC.